This record looks at one T cell receptor beta chain sequence and its context. No antigen is known for it. This CDR3 contains 15 residues. Germline assignment: CDR1 SGDLS and CDR2 YYNGEE. V shed 0 bases and J shed 3 bases, with 13 bases lying between them. This sample was taken from a study of OX40 agonist ivuxolimab in advanced cancers. Notes on the study in general: With doses of 0.1 to 3.0 mg/kg, CD4+ and CD8+ blood T cells had undergone clonal expansion by week 6. In a subset of nonresponders, normalized T-cell clonal expansion was also low.

Sequencing was performed with immunoSEQ multiplex PCR; in TCRdb, only in-frame clones are kept and a portion is missing. Of 73,000 or so clones in the sample, more than 85% are singletons; the top ten hold 8.5% to 10%. The starting material was CD4+ or CD8+ T cells sorted from blood, obtained in a trial of the OX40 agonist ivuxolimab. The clonotype was recovered from an adult with an advanced solid tumor such as melanoma, head and neck, liver or kidney cancer. This chain uses TRBV9 with TRBJ2-7; tentatively, D is TRBD1 or TRBD2 (5 bases each). The CDR3, as DNA: TGTGCCAGCAGCGTAGGTGGTAGAGGGGTCTACGAGCAGTACTTC. It translates to CASSVGGRGVYEQYF.